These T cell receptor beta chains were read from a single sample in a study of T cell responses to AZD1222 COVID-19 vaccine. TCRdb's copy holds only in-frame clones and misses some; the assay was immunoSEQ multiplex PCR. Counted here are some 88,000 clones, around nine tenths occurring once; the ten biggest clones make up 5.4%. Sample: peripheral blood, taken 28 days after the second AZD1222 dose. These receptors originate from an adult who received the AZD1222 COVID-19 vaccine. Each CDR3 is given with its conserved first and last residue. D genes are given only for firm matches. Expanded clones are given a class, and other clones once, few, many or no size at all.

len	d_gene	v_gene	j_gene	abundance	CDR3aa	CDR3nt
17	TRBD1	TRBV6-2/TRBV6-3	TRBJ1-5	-	CASSAGTEIYSNQPQHF	TGTGCCAGCAGTGCCGGGACAGAGATTTATAGCAATCAGCCCCAGCATTTT
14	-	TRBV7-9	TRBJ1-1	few	CASSLGIRDTEAFF	TGTGCCAGCAGCTTAGGCATCAGGGATACTGAAGCTTTCTTT
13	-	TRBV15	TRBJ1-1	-	CATSSRANTEAFF	TGTGCCACCAGCAGTAGGGCAAACACTGAAGCTTTCTTT
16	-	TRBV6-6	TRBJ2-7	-	CASRHTTGRGKYEQYF	TGTGCCAGCAGACATACCACCGGCAGGGGAAAGTACGAGCAGTACTTC
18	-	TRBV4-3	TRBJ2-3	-	CASSLAMNQLSSTDTQYF	TGCGCCAGCAGCCTAGCCATGAACCAGCTATCTAGCACAGATACGCAGTATTTT
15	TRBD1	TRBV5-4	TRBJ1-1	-	CASSLRRQGDTEAFF	TGTGCCAGCAGCTTGCGTCGACAGGGCGACACTGAAGCTTTCTTT
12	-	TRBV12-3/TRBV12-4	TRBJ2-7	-	CASSLVPYEQYF	TGTGCCAGCAGTTTAGTCCCCTACGAGCAGTACTTC
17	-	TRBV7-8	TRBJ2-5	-	CASSLTSGTWFKETQYF	TGTGCCAGCAGCTTAACTTCTGGGACATGGTTTAAAGAGACCCAGTACTTC
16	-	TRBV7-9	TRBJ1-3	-	CASSLSRGGPGNTIYF	TGTGCCAGCAGCTTATCGCGGGGGGGCCCTGGAAACACCATATATTTT
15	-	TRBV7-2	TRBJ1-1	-	CASSARQIPNTEAFF	TGTGCCAGCAGCGCGCGACAGATACCGAACACTGAAGCTTTCTTT
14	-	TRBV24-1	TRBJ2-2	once	CATSDYRESGELFF	TGTGCCACCAGTGATTACAGGGAATCCGGGGAGCTGTTTTTT
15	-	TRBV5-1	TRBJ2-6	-	CASRPGVSGANVLTF	TGCGCCAGCAGACCAGGCGTCTCTGGGGCCAACGTCCTGACTTTC
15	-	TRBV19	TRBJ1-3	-	CASSTRGGSGNTIYF	TGTGCCAGTAGTACCAGGGGCGGCTCTGGAAACACCATATATTTT
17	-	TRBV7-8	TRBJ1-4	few	CASSGHGGGLGNEKLFF	TGTGCCAGCAGCGGGCACGGGGGGGGGCTTGGGAATGAAAAACTGTTTTTT
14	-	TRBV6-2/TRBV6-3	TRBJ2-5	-	CATRPTFAQETQYF	TGTGCCACCCGCCCGACATTTGCCCAAGAGACCCAGTACTTC
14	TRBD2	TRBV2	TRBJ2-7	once	CASSVLAVSYEQYF	TGTGCCAGCAGTGTACTAGCGGTCTCCTACGAGCAGTACTTC
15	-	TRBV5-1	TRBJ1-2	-	CASSSDRGGNYGYTF	TGCGCCAGCAGCTCGGACCGGGGTGGAAACTATGGCTACACCTTC
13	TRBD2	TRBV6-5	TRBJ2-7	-	CASRRREGYEQYF	TGTGCCAGCAGACGAAGGGAGGGCTACGAGCAGTACTTC
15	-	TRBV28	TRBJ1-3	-	CASSPGWVQVDTIYF	TGTGCCAGCAGTCCGGGATGGGTCCAAGTAGACACCATATATTTT
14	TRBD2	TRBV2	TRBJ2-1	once	CASRTSGGYNEQFF	TGTGCCAGTCGGACTAGCGGGGGGTACAATGAGCAGTTCTTC
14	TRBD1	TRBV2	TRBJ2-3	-	CASSGTGRTDTQYF	TGTGCCAGCAGTGGGACAGGGAGGACAGATACGCAGTATTTT
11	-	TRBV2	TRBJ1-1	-	CASQPNTEAFF	TGTGCCAGCCAGCCGAACACTGAAGCTTTCTTT
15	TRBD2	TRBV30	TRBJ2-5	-	CAWSVQASGGETQYF	TGTGCCTGGAGTGTACAGGCTAGCGGGGGAGAGACCCAGTACTTC
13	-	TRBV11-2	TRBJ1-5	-	CASSLGVVQPQHF	TGTGCCAGCAGCTTAGGCGTGGTTCAGCCCCAGCATTTT
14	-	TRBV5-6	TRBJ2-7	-	CASSPGGTGWEQYF	TGTGCCAGCAGCCCGGGAGGGACAGGGTGGGAGCAGTACTTC
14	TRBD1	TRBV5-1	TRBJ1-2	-	CASSGDRFRDGYTF	TGCGCCAGCAGCGGGGACAGGTTTCGGGACGGCTACACCTTC
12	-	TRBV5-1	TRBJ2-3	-	CASSFDTDTQYF	TGCGCCAGCAGCTTTGACACAGATACGCAGTATTTT
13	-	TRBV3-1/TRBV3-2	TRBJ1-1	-	CASSRSRNTEAFF	TGTGCCAGCAGCCGTTCAAGAAACACTGAAGCTTTCTTT
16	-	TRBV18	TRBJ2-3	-	CASSPMGRQRTDTQYF	TGTGCCAGCTCACCTATGGGGAGGCAGCGCACAGATACGCAGTATTTT
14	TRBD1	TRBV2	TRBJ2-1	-	CASSESTGVNEQFF	TGTGCCAGCAGTGAAAGCACAGGGGTCAATGAGCAGTTCTTC
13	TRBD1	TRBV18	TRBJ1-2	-	CASSQGQGWGYTF	TGTGCCAGCTCACAGGGACAGGGCTGGGGCTACACCTTC
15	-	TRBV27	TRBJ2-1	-	CASSFRLAPYNEQFF	TGTGCCAGCAGTTTTCGTCTAGCCCCCTACAATGAGCAGTTCTTC
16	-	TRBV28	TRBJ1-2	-	CASSFSAGVVVYGYTF	TGTGCCAGCAGTTTCTCCGCTGGGGTAGTAGTCTATGGCTACACCTTC
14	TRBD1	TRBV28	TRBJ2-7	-	CASSKRTGDYEQYF	TGTGCCAGCAGTAAGAGGACAGGTGACTACGAGCAGTACTTC
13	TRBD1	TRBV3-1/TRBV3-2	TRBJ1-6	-	CASSQGDRTPLHF	TGTGCCAGCAGCCAAGGGGACAGGACACCCCTCCACTTT
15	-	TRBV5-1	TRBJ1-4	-	CASSLDRATNEKLFF	TGCGCCAGCAGCTTGGACAGGGCAACTAATGAAAAACTGTTTTTT
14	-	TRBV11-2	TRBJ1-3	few	CASSFYSGGNTIYF	TGTGCCAGCAGCTTTTACTCAGGAGGAAACACCATATATTTT
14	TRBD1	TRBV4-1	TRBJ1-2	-	CASSPGGANYGYTF	TGCGCCAGCAGTCCAGGGGGCGCAAACTATGGCTACACCTTC
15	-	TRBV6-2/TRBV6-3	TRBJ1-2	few	CASSTAGLLIYGYTF	TGTGCCAGCAGTACCGCGGGACTGCTAATCTATGGCTACACCTTC